These 21 T cell receptor beta chains originate from one sample sequenced in a study of T cells in Graves' hyperthyroidism and ophthalmopathy. Researchers took RNA transcripts and amplified the TCR beta CDR3 regions from them. HTBI primers were used for first-round RT-PCR of the TCR CDR3. MiXCR, applied by TCRdb to the multiplex PCR reads, yields one record per CDR3 protein. The table records around 600,000 distinct CDR3 sequences, over 40% of them present only once. The sample was peripheral blood or thyroid tissue (not recorded which). These receptors were taken from an adult man with Graves' disease, either hyperthyroidism or ophthalmopathy (not recorded which).

The V gene is TRBV7-9, the J gene TRBJ1-5; the match to TRBD1 covers 10 bases. The germline V gene encodes CDR1 SEHNR and CDR2 FQNEAQ (reference sequence). CDR3 length equals 16 residues. The J segment lost 2 bases and the V segment lost 5 bases, leaving 6 bases of the junction unmatched. CDR3 in DNA: TGTGCCAGCAGCGTAGGGACAGGGGTTCGCAATCAGCCCCAGCATTTT. The encoded protein is CASSVGTGVRNQPQHF.

The gene calls are TRBV12-5 and TRBJ2-5, with 10 bases matching TRBD2. Germline CDR1 and CDR2: LGHNT and FRNRAP. There are 14 residues in the CDR3. Trimming cost V 3 bases and J 3 bases; bases outside gene matches: 1. The CDR3 region has the DNA TGTGCTAGTGGTTTAGGACTAGCGGAAGAGACCCAGTACTTC. This gives the protein CASGLGLAEETQYF.

V is TRBV6-1 and J is TRBJ2-2, with 13 nucleotides matching TRBD2. V lost 6 bases and J lost 7; bases outside the gene matches: 5. The length of the CDR3 is 15 residues. From germline, CDR1 is MNHNS and CDR2 SASEGT. The CDR3: CASSRLAGGGGELFF. In nucleotides, the CDR3 is TGTGCCAGCAGCAGACTAGCGGGAGGCGGCGGGGAGCTGTTTTTT.

This clonotype was detected a few times. V and J are TRBV20-1 and TRBJ1-1; a weak D match, TRBD1 (6 bases). Germline V gives CDR1 DFQATT, CDR2 SNEGSKA (reference sequence). V lost 2 bases and J lost 0, with 10 bases in between. The CDR3 contains 14 residues. The CDR3 spells CSARRGQLNTEAFF. The DNA of the CDR3 is TGCAGTGCTAGAAGAGGACAGCTGAACACTGAAGCTTTCTTT.

This clonotype was found many times. This chain connects TRBV19 to TRBJ1-1; 8 bases are shared with TRBD1. This CDR3 is built from 13 residues. Germline lookup yields CDR1 LNHDA and CDR2 SQIVND (reference sequence). V dropped 9 bases and J dropped 3; count of bases not matched to a gene: 6. CDR3 loop: CASSDRGDTEAFF. In nucleotides, the CDR3 is TGTGCCAGCAGTGACAGGGGCGACACTGAAGCTTTCTTT.

This clonotype was counted at least ten times. The chain links TRBV10-3 to TRBJ1-5; TRBD1 might be the D (6 bases). Trimming took off 4 bases at V and 6 bases at J, with 10 bases between the two ends. Germline CDR1 and CDR2: ENHRY and SYGVKD. The CDR3 length is 13 residues. The CDR3 DNA reads as TGTGCCATCAGTGCAGGGGACGGTCAGCCCCAGCATTTT. It specifies CAISAGDGQPQHF.

On this clonotype itself: Just one base apart from a much larger clone, this may be a read error. V usage is TRBV10-3 and J usage is TRBJ2-2; D might be TRBD2 (6 bases). The length of the CDR3 is 14 residues. The V gene's germline CDR1 is ENHRY and CDR2 SYGVKD. V lost 11 bases, J lost 4 bases, and 17 bases lay in between. The DNA of the CDR3 is TGTGCCGTCACCGGGAGCTGGGGCACCGGGGAGCTGTTTTTT. It specifies CAVTGSWGTGELFF.

The chain carries TRBV7-8 and TRBJ1-3; perhaps TRBD1 as D (6 bases). The length of the CDR3 is 16 residues. V lost 1 base, J lost 0 bases, and 10 bases lay in between. From germline, CDR1 is SGHVS and CDR2 FQNEAQ. The chain's CDR3 is CASSLGWGASGNTIYF. The CDR3 region has the DNA TGTGCCAGCAGCTTAGGTTGGGGGGCCTCTGGAAACACCATATATTTT.

V usage is TRBV2 and J usage is TRBJ1-4, with 7 bases identical to TRBD1. Germline loops: CDR1 SNHLY, CDR2 FYNNEI. V was clipped by 4 bases and J by 5 bases; unmatched bases: 4. The CDR3 is 14 amino acids. The chain's CDR3 is CASSGDRENEKLFF. The CDR3 bases are TGTGCCAGCAGTGGAGACAGGGAGAATGAAAAACTGTTTTTT.

With respect to this clonotype: This may arise from a read error, as a much more abundant clone is one base away. The chain links TRBV5-1 to TRBJ1-6; D is unresolved. The CDR3 extends over 15 amino acids. Germline-derived CDR1 and CDR2 are SGHRS and YFSETQ. Trimming removed 0 bases at V and 8 bases at J, with 12 bases between. The CDR3 is CASSLDRAGDSPLHF. For the CDR3, the DNA is TGCGCCAGCAGCTTGGACCGGGCCGGGGATTCACCCCTCCACTTT.

In its sample, this clonotype was seen many times. The V and J genes are TRBV7-9 and TRBJ2-5, with D perhaps TRBD2 (6 bases). The V and J ends lost 4 bases and 7 bases respectively, with 13 bases between them. The CDR3 is 13 amino acids. The germline gives CDR1 SEHNR, CDR2 FQNEAQ (reference sequence). The DNA of the CDR3 is TGTGCCAGCAGCTACTCACAGGAGGGGACCCAGTACTTC. Translation: CASSYSQEGTQYF. Full variable domain (remainder filled in from reference TRBV7-9 and TRBJ2-5): DTGVSQNPRHKITKRGQNVTFRCDPISEHNRLYWYRQTLGQGPEFLTYFQNEAQLEKSRLLSDRFSAERPKGSFSTLEIQRTEQGDSAMYLCASSYSQEGTQYFGPGTRLLVL.

This clonotype turned up a few times. This sequence joins TRBV9 and TRBJ1-1; TRBD1 might be the D (6 bases). This CDR3 has 14 amino acids. Trimming cost V 4 bases and J 1 base, with 11 bases left between them. Germline CDR1 SGDLS, CDR2 YYNGEE. The CDR3 region has the DNA TGTGCCAGCAGCTCAACAGGGAGGAACACTGAAGCTTTCTTT. It codes for CASSSTGRNTEAFF.

This clonotype was seen repeatedly, ten times or more. The rearrangement joins TRBV10-3 to TRBJ2-7; TRBD1 agrees at 9 bases. CDR3 length: 13 residues. Germline CDR1 is ENHRY and CDR2 is SYGVKD. J lost 4 bases, V lost 11 bases, and 9 bases had no gene match. This CDR3 is CAVLEDRGYEQYF. Written as DNA, the CDR3 is TGTGCCGTCCTAGAGGACAGGGGATACGAGCAGTACTTC.

The rearrangement links TRBV2 to TRBJ2-5; TRBD2 aligns across 9 bases. Germline loops: CDR1 SNHLY, CDR2 FYNNEI. The CDR3 is made up of 16 amino acids. CDR3 coding DNA: TGTGTCAGAACAGGGCTAGCGGGAAGACAGCAAGAGACCCAGTACTTC. It translates to CVRTGLAGRQQETQYF. Full variable domain (rest looked up from reference TRBV2 and TRBJ2-5): EPEVTQTPSHQVTQMGQEVILRCVPISNHLYFYWYRQILGQKVEFLVSFYNNEISEKSEIFDDQFSVERPDGSNFTLKIRSTKLEDSAMYFCVRTGLAGRQQETQYFGPGTRLLVL.

The chain carries TRBV5-1 and TRBJ1-2; 7 nucleotides align to TRBD1. This CDR3 contains 15 residues. The junction had 11 bases not matched to a gene; V was cut back by 3 bases and J by 6 bases. Germline CDR1 SGHRS, CDR2 YFSETQ. CDR3 DNA: TGCGCCAGCAGCTCGGACAGGCAAGTTCGGGATGGCTACACCTTC. This sequence encodes CASSSDRQVRDGYTF.

This clonotype was picked up many times. The chain uses TRBV19 and TRBJ2-7; the match to TRBD2 covers 10 bases. The CDR3 sequence is 14 residues long. Germline CDR1 LNHDA, CDR2 SQIVND (reference sequence). In nucleotides, the CDR3 is TGTGCGACCCTAGCGGGAGAAATCCCCTACGAGCAGTACTTC. It encodes CATLAGEIPYEQYF.

This clonotype was detected once. As DNA, the CDR3 is TGCAGCAGTTTAGCAGAGAACACTGAAGCTTTCTTT. This encodes CSSLAENTEAFF. This chain joins TRBV29-1 and TRBJ1-1; D is unresolved. Trimming took 8 bases from V and 1 from J, leaving 11 bases between them. This CDR3 is built from 12 residues. Germline loops: CDR1 SQVTM, CDR2 ANQGSEA.

The chain uses TRBV2 and TRBJ1-5; maybe TRBD1 (5 bases). The CDR3 has 14 amino acids. V shed 6 bases and J shed 5 bases, with 14 bases lying between them. Looked up from germline, CDR1 is SNHLY and CDR2 is FYNNEI. The CDR3 coding sequence is TGTGCCAGCAGCCAACGGGGGGAGGATCAGCCCCAGCATTTT. Translating it yields CASSQRGEDQPQHF.

This clonotype has at least ten counts. The chain couples TRBV7-2 to TRBJ1-6; no definite D call. CDR3 length: 13 amino acids. Germline CDR1 SGHTA, CDR2 FQGNSA. V was trimmed by 0 bases and J by 5 bases, leaving 2 bases between them. As DNA, the CDR3 is TGTGCCAGCAGCTTAGCCGATAATTCACCCCTCCACTTT. It codes for CASSLADNSPLHF.

This clonotype was picked up a small number of times. A much larger clone is a single base away; this may be a read error. The CDR3 here is CSAAGTGDYGYTF. CDR3 in DNA: TGCAGCGCAGCCGGGACAGGGGACTATGGCTACACCTTC. This chain uses TRBV29-1 with TRBJ1-2; TRBD1 matches 10 bases. The CDR3 covers 13 residues. V gave up 7 bases and J gave up 3 bases; unmatched junction bases: 5. Germline CDR1 reads SQVTM; CDR2 reads ANQGSEA.

In this sample, this clonotype turned up a few times. This CDR3 reads CASSLATGGLQPQHF. CDR3 nucleotides: TGTGCCAGCAGTTTAGCCACAGGGGGCCTTCAGCCCCAGCATTTT. The rearrangement joins TRBV6-5 to TRBJ1-5; 9 bases match TRBD1. The J segment lost 6 bases and the V segment lost 4 bases, leaving 7 bases of the junction unmatched. The CDR3 consists of 15 residues. Germline V CDR1 and CDR2: MNHEY, SVGAGI.